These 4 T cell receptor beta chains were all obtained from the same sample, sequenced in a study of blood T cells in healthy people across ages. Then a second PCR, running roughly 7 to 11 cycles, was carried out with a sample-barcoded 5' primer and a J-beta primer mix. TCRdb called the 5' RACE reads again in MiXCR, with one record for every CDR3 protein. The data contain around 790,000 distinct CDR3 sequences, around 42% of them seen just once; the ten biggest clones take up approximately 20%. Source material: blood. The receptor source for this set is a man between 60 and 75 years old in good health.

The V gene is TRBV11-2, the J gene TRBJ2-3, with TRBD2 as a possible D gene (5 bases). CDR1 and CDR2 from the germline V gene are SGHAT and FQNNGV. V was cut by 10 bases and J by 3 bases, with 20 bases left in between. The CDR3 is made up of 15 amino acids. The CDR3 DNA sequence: TGTGCCACGGCCCCCGTGGGGAGCCAGACAGATACGCAGTATTTT. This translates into CATAPVGSQTDTQYF.

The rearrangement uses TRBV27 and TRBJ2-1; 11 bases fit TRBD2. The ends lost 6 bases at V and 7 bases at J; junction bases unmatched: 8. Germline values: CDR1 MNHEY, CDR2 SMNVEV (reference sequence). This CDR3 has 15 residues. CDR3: CASRSPSGGRNEQFF. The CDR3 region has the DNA TGTGCCAGCAGGTCACCTAGCGGGGGGCGGAATGAGCAGTTCTTC.

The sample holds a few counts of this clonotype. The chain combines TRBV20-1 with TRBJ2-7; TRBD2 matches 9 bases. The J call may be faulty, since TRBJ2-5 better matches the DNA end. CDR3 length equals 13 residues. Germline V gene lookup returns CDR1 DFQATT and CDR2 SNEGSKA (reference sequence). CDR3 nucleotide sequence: TGCAGTGCTACCGGGACTAGCACGGAGACCCAGTACTTC. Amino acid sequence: CSATGTSTETQYF.

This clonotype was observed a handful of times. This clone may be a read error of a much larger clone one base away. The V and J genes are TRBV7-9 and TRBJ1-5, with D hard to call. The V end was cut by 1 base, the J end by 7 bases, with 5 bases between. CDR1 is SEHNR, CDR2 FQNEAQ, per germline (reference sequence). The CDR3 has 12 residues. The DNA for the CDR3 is TGTGCCAGCAGCTTAGGGGAGCAGCCCCAGCATTTT. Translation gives CASSLGEQPQHF. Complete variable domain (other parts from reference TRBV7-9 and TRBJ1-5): DTGVSQNPRHKITKRGQNVTFRCDPISEHNRLYWYRQTLGQGPEFLTYFQNEAQLEKSRLLSDRFSAERPKGSFSTLEIQRTEQGDSAMYLCASSLGEQPQHFGDGTRLSIL.